The 26 T cell receptor beta chains given below trace back to one sample, sequenced in a study of CD8 T cells in ankylosing spondylitis. TCRdb re-analysed the 5' RACE reads in MiXCR, keeping a single row per CDR3 protein. The sample lists tens of thousands of distinct CDR3 sequences, around 25% occurring once. Sequencing was carried out using blood, either unsorted or a sorted T cell fraction (not recorded which). The receptors originated from a male donor with ankylosing spondylitis or in good health (not recorded which).

This clonotype was observed a few times. The chain is built from TRBV20-1 and TRBJ1-2; TRBD1 matches at 7 bases. The CDR3 is 14 amino acids. The germline V gene encodes CDR1 DFQATT and CDR2 SNEGSKA (reference sequence). V lost 0 bases and J lost 6; bases outside the gene matches: 7. CDR3 DNA sequence: TGCAGTGCTAGAGATCCTGACAGGGCGGATGGCTACACCTTC. It is translated as CSARDPDRADGYTF.

This clonotype was counted at least ten times. The chain couples TRBV7-2 to TRBJ2-1, with D hard to call. Trimming pared 2 bases from V and 6 bases from J, leaving 14 bases between. The CDR3 runs to 15 residues. The germline V gene has CDR1 SGHTA and CDR2 FQGNSA. The CDR3 DNA sequence: TGTGCCAGCAGCTTATGGGCCCGCTCAGGCAATGAGCAGTTCTTC. Protein product: CASSLWARSGNEQFF.

This chain links TRBV12-3 or TRBV12-4 with TRBJ2-3; perhaps TRBD2 as D (5 bases). V gave up 8 bases and J gave up 0 bases, with 15 bases separating them. CDR3 length: 15 amino acids. Here the CDR3 DNA reads TGTGCCAGCGACGACCATAGCGAAAGCACAGATACGCAGTATTTT. Encoded protein: CASDDHSESTDTQYF.

This clonotype was observed a handful of times. The chain links TRBV5-1 to TRBJ2-3; D is unresolved. The CDR3 consists of 14 residues. CDR1 SGHRS and CDR2 YFSETQ come from the germline V gene. The V and J ends lost 6 bases and 0 bases respectively, with 11 bases between them. The CDR3 nucleotides read TGCGCCAGCAAGGACCAAGCTAGCACAGATACGCAGTATTTT. This sequence encodes CASKDQASTDTQYF.

This chain uses TRBV6-5 with TRBJ1-1; D perhaps matches TRBD1 (5 bases). CDR1 is MNHEY, CDR2 SVGAGI, per germline. The CDR3 is 14 amino acids. V gave up 2 bases and J gave up 2 bases, with 9 bases separating them. The CDR3 loop reads CASSYRGRNTEAFF. Written as DNA, the CDR3 is TGTGCCAGCAGTTACAGGGGTAGAAACACTGAAGCTTTCTTT.

Notes on this clonotype: A junction boundary mismatches the germline segment, possibly from a read error. The chain combines TRBV18 with TRBJ1-1; no reliable D call. CDR3 length: 13 amino acids. CDR1 and CDR2 from the germline V gene are KGHSH and LQKENI. The CDR3 coding sequence is TGTGCCAGCTCCGGACGGACGAACAATGAAGCTTTCTTT. It encodes CASSGRTNNEAFF.

The V and J genes are TRBV5-5 and TRBJ2-2, with TRBD1 matching 7 bases. Germline assignment: CDR1 SGHKS and CDR2 YYEKEE (reference sequence). This CDR3 has 18 residues. With V trimmed by 2 bases and J by 0 bases, 10 bases remained unmatched. CDR3 DNA: TGTGCCAGCAGCTTCTATCCCATGGGGACAGCGAACACCGGGGAGCTGTTTTTT. Its protein is CASSFYPMGTANTGELFF. Full variable domain (missing parts from reference TRBV5-5 and TRBJ2-2): DAGVTQSPTHLIKTRGQQVTLRCSPISGHKSVSWYQQVLGQGPQFIFQYYEKEERGRGNFPDRFSARQFPNYSSELNVNALLLGDSALYLCASSFYPMGTANTGELFFGEGSRLTVL.

This clonotype was found a few times. The chain couples TRBV19 to TRBJ2-1; 11 bases fit TRBD2. J was trimmed by 5 bases and V by 9 bases; bases with no gene match: 3. This CDR3 has 13 amino acids. CDR1 and CDR2 from the germline V gene are LNHDA and SQIVND (reference sequence). The CDR3 is CASTSGSDNEQFF. Written as DNA, the CDR3 is TGTGCCAGCACTAGCGGGAGTGACAATGAGCAGTTCTTC.

This clonotype was detected only a few times. The chain carries TRBV5-6 and TRBJ2-4; the D is unclear. CDR3 length: 18 amino acids. V lost 0 bases and J 0 bases, leaving 16 bases between the germline ends. The V gene's germline CDR1 is SGHDT and CDR2 YYEEEE. The CDR3 sequence is CASSLGGEVQLAKNIQYF. The CDR3 nucleotides are TGTGCCAGCAGCTTGGGCGGAGAGGTACAACTAGCCAAAAACATTCAGTACTTC.

The V call is TRBV7-8, the J call TRBJ2-3; no clear D gene. V lost 4 bases to trimming and J lost 0 bases, with 5 bases between them. Germline CDR1 SGHVS, CDR2 FQNEAQ. The CDR3 extends over 13 amino acids. CDR3 residues: CASSWTSTDTQYF. Here the CDR3 DNA reads TGTGCCAGCAGCTGGACGAGCACAGATACGCAGTATTTT.

In its sample, this clonotype was seen many times. The rearrangement links TRBV27 to TRBJ2-6; 10 bases are a match to TRBD2. CDR1 is MNHEY, CDR2 SMNVEV, per germline (reference sequence). The CDR3 runs 18 residues. The ends lost 6 bases at V and 0 bases at J; junction bases unmatched: 8. CDR3 region: CASSPTSGVTSGANVLTF. As DNA, the CDR3 is TGTGCCAGCAGCCCAACTAGCGGGGTTACCTCTGGGGCCAACGTCCTGACTTTC.

This clonotype was seen a handful of times. This chain connects TRBV10-3 to TRBJ2-6; possible D gene TRBD1, 5 bases. The V gene lost 10 bases and the J gene lost 1 base, with 20 bases spanning the gap. The CDR3 consists of 17 residues. CDR1 ENHRY and CDR2 SYGVKD come from the germline V gene. In nucleotides, the CDR3 is TGTGCCACCCGAGCTGGACAAATACGTTCTGGGGCCAACGTCCTGACTTTC. Translation gives CATRAGQIRSGANVLTF.

The rearrangement uses TRBV7-9 and TRBJ2-1; D is possibly TRBD2 (6 bases). Trimming took 5 bases from V and 8 from J, leaving 19 bases between them. The germline V gene encodes CDR1 SEHNR and CDR2 FQNEAQ (reference sequence). The length of the CDR3 is 15 residues. The chain's CDR3 is CASSQLGGGSDEQFF. DNA of the CDR3: TGTGCCAGCAGCCAGCTGGGGGGAGGTTCAGATGAGCAGTTCTTC.

This clonotype was counted only a few times. The J gene is TRBJ1-3, the V gene TRBV11-1, with D possibly being TRBD1 (6 bases). The CDR3 loop spans 18 amino acids. With 1 base removed from V and 2 bases from J, the gap between germline ends came to 18 bases. Germline V gives CDR1 SGHAT, CDR2 FQDESV (reference sequence). CDR3 sequence reads: CASSLGQATRPTGNTIYF. CDR3 DNA: TGTGCCAGCAGCTTAGGACAGGCCACCCGCCCAACTGGAAACACCATATATTTT.

This clonotype was counted only a few times. The chain has TRBV4-1 and TRBJ2-1; 11 nucleotides line up with TRBD2. Trimming cost V 6 bases and J 4 bases; bases outside gene matches: 11. This CDR3 has 17 amino acids. Per the germline V gene, CDR1 is MGHRA and CDR2 is YSYEKL. The CDR3 nucleotides read TGCGCCAGCAGGTCCGGGACTAGCGGCGAAGGGTACAATGAGCAGTTCTTC. This encodes CASRSGTSGEGYNEQFF.

Only a few counts were recorded for this clonotype. The chain employs TRBV5-6 and TRBJ1-1; no reliable D call. The CDR3 has 11 residues. The V gene's germline CDR1 is SGHDT and CDR2 YYEEEE. V lost 0 bases and J lost 6, with 3 bases in between. This chain's CDR3 is CASSLGPEAFF. The CDR3 DNA reads as TGTGCCAGCAGCTTGGGTCCTGAAGCTTTCTTT.

This clonotype was observed a handful of times. This chain connects TRBV6-1 to TRBJ2-7, with 11 nucleotides matching TRBD2. The germline V gene encodes CDR1 MNHNS and CDR2 SASEGT. CDR3 length equals 15 residues. V lost 4 bases to trimming and J lost 0 bases; unmatched junction nucleotides: 2. CDR3 nucleotides: TGTGCCAGCAGTGGTGGGACTAGCGGCTCCTACGAGCAGTACTTC. It translates to CASSGGTSGSYEQYF.

Only a few counts were recorded for this clonotype. The chain is built from TRBV13 and TRBJ1-1; perhaps TRBD1 as D (5 bases). Per the germline V gene, CDR1 is PRHDT and CDR2 is FYEKMQ (reference sequence). The CDR3 covers 13 residues. V was pared by 2 bases and J by 6 bases, with 10 bases between. The CDR3, as DNA: TGTGCCAGCAGCTTAAGGGCAGGGTCTGAAGCTTTCTTT. Encoded protein: CASSLRAGSEAFF.

This rearrangement joins TRBV12-3 or TRBV12-4 to TRBJ1-1; no definite D call. The germline V and J ends were trimmed by 0 bases and 6 bases, with 8 bases remaining between them. This CDR3 spans 13 amino acids. The CDR3 sequence: CASSLAGPAEAFF. The DNA of the CDR3 is TGTGCCAGCAGTTTAGCAGGCCCGGCTGAAGCTTTCTTT.

This clonotype occurred many times. V usage is TRBV20-1 and J usage is TRBJ2-3; no reliable D call. Per germline, CDR1 DFQATT and CDR2 SNEGSKA (reference sequence). The CDR3 covers 17 residues. The germline V and J ends were trimmed by 6 bases and 1 base, with 23 bases remaining between them. Here the CDR3 reads CSARTHASYDGTDTQYF. The CDR3 DNA reads TGCAGTGCCAGGACCCATGCCTCCTACGACGGCACAGATACGCAGTATTTT.

This clonotype was counted ten times or more. The chain uses TRBV7-6 and TRBJ1-3; D ambiguous. The CDR3 extends over 14 amino acids. Germline-derived CDR1 and CDR2 are SGHVS and FNYEAQ. V was shortened by 2 bases and J by 0 bases, with 5 bases between the two germline ends. In DNA form, the CDR3 reads TGTGCCAGCAGCTTACTAGGCTCTGGAAACACCATATATTTT. Protein sequence: CASSLLGSGNTIYF.

This sequence joins TRBV24-1 and TRBJ1-1; weak D call: TRBD1 (5 bases). CDR1 and CDR2 (germline): KGHDR, SFDVKD. The CDR3 covers 12 residues. V was cut by 11 bases and J by 1 base, with 10 bases left in between. The DNA for the CDR3 is TGTGCCAGAAACAGGAAGAACACTGAAGCTTTCTTT. This codes for CARNRKNTEAFF.

CDR3 residues: CASSLRTGDTGELFF. CDR3 in DNA: TGTGCCAGCAGCTTGAGGACAGGGGACACCGGGGAGCTGTTTTTT. The V gene is TRBV7-2, the J gene TRBJ2-2; 9 nucleotides agree with TRBD1. Losses at the gene ends were 3 bases for V and 3 bases for J; bases not matched to a gene: 2. CDR1 and CDR2 (germline): SGHTA, FQGNSA. The CDR3 covers 15 residues.

This clonotype has a handful of counts. V and J are TRBV9 and TRBJ1-1; 7 bases map to TRBD1. CDR1 is SGDLS, CDR2 YYNGEE, per germline. V gave up 3 bases and J gave up 4 bases; unmatched junction bases: 9. This CDR3 has 15 residues. The CDR3 bases are TGTGCCAGCAGCGACCTATTGACAGGGCCCACTGAAGCTTTCTTT. Translated: CASSDLLTGPTEAFF.

This clonotype was picked up many times. The chain carries TRBV15 and TRBJ2-5; D perhaps matches TRBD2 (5 bases). This CDR3 has 14 amino acids. Germline V gene data show CDR1 as LNHNV and CDR2 as YYDKDF (reference sequence). The V end was cut by 1 base, the J end by 4 bases, with 10 bases between. CDR3 DNA sequence: TGTGCCACCAGCAGAGTTTTGCGGGTAGAGACCCAGTACTTC. Residues: CATSRVLRVETQYF.

The table lists this clonotype with a few counts. The chain recombines TRBV2 with TRBJ2-1; 7 bases align to TRBD1. CDR3 length: 15 amino acids. Trimming cost V 2 bases and J 3 bases; bases outside gene matches: 4. Looked up from germline, CDR1 is SNHLY and CDR2 is FYNNEI. In nucleotides, the CDR3 is TGTGCCAGCAGTGAACAGGGGGTAATCTACAATGAGCAGTTCTTC. This codes for CASSEQGVIYNEQFF.